The clone carrying this TCR beta chain came up once. The target antigen is unknown. The CDR3 is made up of 13 amino acids. V gave up 7 bases and J gave up 4 bases; unmatched junction bases: 5. Germline V gene sequence: CDR1 SEHNR, CDR2 FQNEAQ (reference sequence). The data belong to a study of cytomegalovirus exposure and HLA in healthy donors. Study results and caveats: Most TCR sequences were seen very rarely across donors, but some public TCRs occurred in many.

Assay used: immunoSEQ multiplex PCR; TCRdb lists only in-frame clones, some missing. The top ten hold roughly 0.66% of the sample, which has about 110,000 clones, 90% to 96% seen once. V and J are TRBV7-9 and TRBJ2-7; TRBD1 matches at 9 bases. Sequences were obtained from PBMCs. The TCR was taken from a woman between 18 and 30 years old in good health and CMV-seronegative. The CDR3 DNA follows: TGTGCCAGCAACCGAGGGACAGGGTACGAGCAGTACTTC. This codes for CASNRGTGYEQYF.